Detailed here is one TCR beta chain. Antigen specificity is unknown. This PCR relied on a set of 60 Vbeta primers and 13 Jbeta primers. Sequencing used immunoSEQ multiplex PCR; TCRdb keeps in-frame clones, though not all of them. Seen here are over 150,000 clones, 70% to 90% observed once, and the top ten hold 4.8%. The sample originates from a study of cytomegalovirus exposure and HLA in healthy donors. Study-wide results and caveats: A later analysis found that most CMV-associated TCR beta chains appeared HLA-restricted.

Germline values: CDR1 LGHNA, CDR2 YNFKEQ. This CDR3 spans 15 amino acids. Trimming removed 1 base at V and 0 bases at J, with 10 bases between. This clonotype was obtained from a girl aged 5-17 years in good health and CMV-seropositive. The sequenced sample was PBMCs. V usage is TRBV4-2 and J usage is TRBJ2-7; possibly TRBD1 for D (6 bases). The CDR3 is CASSQVMGASYEQYF. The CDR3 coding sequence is TGTGCCAGCAGCCAAGTTATGGGGGCCTCCTACGAGCAGTACTTC.